This T cell receptor beta chain was recovered during a study of T cell responses to AZD1222 COVID-19 vaccine. The germline V and J ends were trimmed by 1 base and 5 bases, with 17 bases remaining between them. The length of the CDR3 is 16 residues. Germline lookup yields CDR1 SNHLY and CDR2 FYNNEI. Sequencing was performed with immunoSEQ multiplex PCR; in TCRdb, only in-frame clones are kept and a portion is missing. The table records tens of thousands of clones, approximately 91% of them present only once. Whole-study results and caveats: Elevations in Spike-specific TCR breadth and depth followed administration of two AZD1222 doses. Every sample of the repertoires postdated the peak T cell response. Close to half of spike-specific TCRs reportedly recognize unmutated variant regions.

Notes on this clone: Its antigen remains unknown.

The J gene is TRBJ2-5, the V gene TRBV2; D may be TRBD2 (6 bases). Here the sequenced sample was peripheral blood, taken on day 0 of AZD1222 vaccination. The clonotype comes from an adult in good health. The CDR3 DNA reads TGTGCCAGCAGTGAAGTCGCGGGACTCAACGGGGAGACCCAGTACTTC. This encodes CASSEVAGLNGETQYF.